The TCR beta chain under discussion was sequenced for a study of blood T cell repertoires in COVID-19 (dated by TCRdb to about 2020). Study-wide context: Collaborator samples came from the United States, Italy and Spain and covered acute and convalescent phases of COVID-19. Deeply sampled blood TCRbeta repertoires from subjects exposed to, actively infected with, or recovered from COVID-19 were included in the dataset. Samples came from the ongoing ImmuneRACE study (first 160 participants) plus 1,254 subjects from 6 global collaborators. A de-identified subject ID, COVID-19 status, age in years and sex were almost always included in the sample metadata. The prospective study material was composed of cDNA or gDNA derived from T cells, B-cell-depleted T cells, or PBMCs. HLA class I and class II types, where available, came from metadata supplied by the sample provider rather than from assay-based typing. The repertoires were released in a freely available public database intended as a resource for research on the immune response to SARS-CoV-2. Overall results and qualifications from the work: How much clinical and demographic metadata was included differed by source and by participant, and the metadata was provided uncurated.

This clone was seen once. Its binding antigen is unknown. The input lacks base qualities; no much larger clone sits a single base away. The collaborating institutions used their own protocols to collect whole blood in K2EDTA tubes. For TCRbeta analysis, collaborators shipped samples as frozen whole blood, isolated PBMCs, or DNA extracted from either of those sample types. Deletion took 3 bases off V and 8 bases off J, with a span of 11 bases between the germline ends. Inclusive of the bounding cysteine and phenylalanine, the CDR3 is 13 residues long. Just the 39-base CDR3 DNA is kept, in frame starting at base 1. The immunoSEQ Assay, a bias-controlled multiplex PCR, was used to amplify TCRbeta CDR3 regions from genomic DNA. In the authors' own workflow: Within the assay, amplification of reference gene primers was used to estimate how many nucleated cells each sample contained. Sequence reads were collapsed and filtered to measure the absolute abundance of every unique TCRbeta CDR3 rearrangement. For each sample, productive Simpson clonality was calculated as the square root of Simpson's diversity index across productive rearrangements. TCRdb's version of the immuneACCESS table is confined to in-frame rearrangements and falls short of the full clone set. An unresolved V gene accounts for under half of the shortfall where checked; the remainder is of unknown origin. The V and J calls and clone size are taken from that table; D and trimming were inferred from the DNA. For this sample there are roughly 140,000 clones; approximately 84% appear just once. Together, the top ten hold around 8% of the sample.

Source material: peripheral blood. The chain uses TRBV12-3 or TRBV12-4 and TRBJ1-5, and perhaps TRBD1 as D gene, on 5 matching bases. The TCR was taken from a human donor in a cohort sampled during active COVID-19. The nucleotide sequence is TGTGCCAGCAGTTTGTCAGGGTTGGAGCCCCAGCATTTT. It encodes CASSLSGLEPQHF.